This entry concerns a single T cell receptor (beta chain). Its antigen remains unknown. TCRdb reworked the 5' RACE reads into one entry per CDR3 protein, no DNA. Reported are hundreds of thousands of distinct CDR3 sequences; the ten largest clones contain 5.2%. This sample stems from a study of T cells expressing NK-cell markers. Study information: It was sorted CD3+CD56-NKG2C+, CD3+CD56+NKG2C- and CD3+CD56+NKG2C+ T cells that provided the TCR beta repertoires. The authors sequenced eight donors, of whom seven were HCMV-seropositive and one was seronegative. Study results and caveats: In a handful of donors, dominant CD3+CD56+NKG2C+ clones formed roughly 1.0-7.5% of CD8+ cells. The HCMV specificity of the expanded NKG2C+ T cell clones stayed unresolved.

The CDR3 runs 13 residues. The germline V gene encodes CDR1 SQVTM and CDR2 ANQGSEA. This chain joins TRBV29-1 and TRBJ2-3; TCRdb names TRBD1, which stays unverified in the absence of DNA. The source is a man aged 18 to 70 in good health. Sequenced material: blood T cells: a sorted CD56 or NKG2C T cell subset, CD4+ or CD8+ T cells, or bulk PBMC T cells (not recorded which). Here the CDR3 reads CSVWAGKSDTQYF.